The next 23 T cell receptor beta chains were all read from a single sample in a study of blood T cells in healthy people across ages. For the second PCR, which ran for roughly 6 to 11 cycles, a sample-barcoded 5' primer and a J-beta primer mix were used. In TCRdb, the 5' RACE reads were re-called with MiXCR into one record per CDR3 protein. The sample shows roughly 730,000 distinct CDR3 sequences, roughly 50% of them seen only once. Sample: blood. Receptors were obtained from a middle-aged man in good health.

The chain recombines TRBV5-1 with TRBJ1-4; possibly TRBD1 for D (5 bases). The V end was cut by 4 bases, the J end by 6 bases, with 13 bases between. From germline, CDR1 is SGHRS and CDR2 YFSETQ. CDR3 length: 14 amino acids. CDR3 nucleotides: TGCGCCAGCAGCGGTTGGACACCGGATGAAAAACTGTTTTTT. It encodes CASSGWTPDEKLFF.

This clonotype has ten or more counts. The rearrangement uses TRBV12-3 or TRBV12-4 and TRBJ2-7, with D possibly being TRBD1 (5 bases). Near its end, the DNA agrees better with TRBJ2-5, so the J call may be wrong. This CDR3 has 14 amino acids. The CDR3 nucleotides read TGTGCCAGCAGTTTGTTACCCCAGGGTGGGACCCAGTACTTC. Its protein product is CASSLLPQGGTQYF.

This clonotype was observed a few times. The CDR3 region is CASSLVGLTSGANVLTF. Here the CDR3 DNA reads TGTGCCAGCAGCTTAGTCGGGCTCACATCTGGGGCCAACGTCCTGACTTTC. This rearrangement joins TRBV7-2 to TRBJ2-6; D gene unclear. V was pared by 1 base and J by 1 base, with 11 bases between. The CDR3 length is 17 residues. Germline V lookup: CDR1 SGHTA, CDR2 FQGNSA.

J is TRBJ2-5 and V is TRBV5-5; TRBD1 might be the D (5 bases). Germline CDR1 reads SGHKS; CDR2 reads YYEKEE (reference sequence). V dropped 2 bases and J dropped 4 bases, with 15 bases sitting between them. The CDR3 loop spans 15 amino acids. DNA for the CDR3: TGTGCCAGCAGCTTTGTCCAGGGTGAGAGAGAGACCCAGTACTTC. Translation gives CASSFVQGERETQYF.

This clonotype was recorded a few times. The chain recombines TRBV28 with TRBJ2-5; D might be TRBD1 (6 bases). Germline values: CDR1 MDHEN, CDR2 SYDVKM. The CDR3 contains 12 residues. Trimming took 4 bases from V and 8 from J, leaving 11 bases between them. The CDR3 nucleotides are TGTGCCAGCAGTTACTCCAGGGGAACCCAGTACTTC. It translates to CASSYSRGTQYF.

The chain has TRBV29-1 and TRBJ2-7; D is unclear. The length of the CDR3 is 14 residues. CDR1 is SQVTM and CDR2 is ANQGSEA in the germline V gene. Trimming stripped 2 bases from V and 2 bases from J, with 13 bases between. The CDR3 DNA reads TGCAGCGTTGAAAACCCACTCTTCCCCTACGAGCAGTACTTC. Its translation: CSVENPLFPYEQYF.

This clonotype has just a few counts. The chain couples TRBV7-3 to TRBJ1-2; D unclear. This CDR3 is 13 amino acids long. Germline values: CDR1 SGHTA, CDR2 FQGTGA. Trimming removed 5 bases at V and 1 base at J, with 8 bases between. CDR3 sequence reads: CASSPEDNYGYTF. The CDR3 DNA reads TGTGCCAGCAGCCCAGAGGATAACTATGGCTACACCTTC.

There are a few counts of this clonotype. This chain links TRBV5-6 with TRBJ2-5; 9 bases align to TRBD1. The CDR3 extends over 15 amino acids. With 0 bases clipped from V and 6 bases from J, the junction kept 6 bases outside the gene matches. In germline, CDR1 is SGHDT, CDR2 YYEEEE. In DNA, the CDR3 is TGTGCCAGCAGCTTGGGCGGGACAGGGTGGAAGACCCAGTACTTC. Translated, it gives CASSLGGTGWKTQYF. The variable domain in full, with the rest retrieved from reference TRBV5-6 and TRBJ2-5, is DAGVTQSPTHLIKTRGQQVTLRCSPKSGHDTVSWYQQALGQGPQFIFQYYEEEERQRGNFPDRFSGHQFPNYSSELNVNALLLGDSALYLCASSLGGTGWKTQYFGPGTRLLVL.

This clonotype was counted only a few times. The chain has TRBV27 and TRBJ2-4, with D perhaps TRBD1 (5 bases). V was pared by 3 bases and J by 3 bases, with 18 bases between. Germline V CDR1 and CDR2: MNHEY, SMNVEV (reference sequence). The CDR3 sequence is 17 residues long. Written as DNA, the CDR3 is TGTGCCAGCAGTTTTGACTCTCCGTGGGGCAGCAAAAACATTCAGTACTTC. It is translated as CASSFDSPWGSKNIQYF.

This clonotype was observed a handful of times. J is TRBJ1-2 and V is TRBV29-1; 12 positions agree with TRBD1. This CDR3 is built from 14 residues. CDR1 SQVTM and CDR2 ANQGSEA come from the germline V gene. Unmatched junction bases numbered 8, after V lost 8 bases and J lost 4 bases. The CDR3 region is CSFKGTGGGYGYTF. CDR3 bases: TGCAGCTTTAAAGGGACAGGGGGCGGCTATGGCTACACCTTC.

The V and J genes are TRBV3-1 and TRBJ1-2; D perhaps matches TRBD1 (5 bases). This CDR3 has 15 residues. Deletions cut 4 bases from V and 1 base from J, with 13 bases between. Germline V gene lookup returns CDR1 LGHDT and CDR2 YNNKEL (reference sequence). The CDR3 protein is CASSLPGTDNYGYTF. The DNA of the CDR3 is TGTGCCAGCAGCCTCCCCGGGACGGATAACTATGGCTACACCTTC.

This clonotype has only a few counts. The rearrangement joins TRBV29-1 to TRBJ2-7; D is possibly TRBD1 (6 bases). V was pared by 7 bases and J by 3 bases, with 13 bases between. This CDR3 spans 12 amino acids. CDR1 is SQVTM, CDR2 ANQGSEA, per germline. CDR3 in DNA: TGCAGCGCGGGACAACACATCTACGAGCAGTACTTC. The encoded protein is CSAGQHIYEQYF.

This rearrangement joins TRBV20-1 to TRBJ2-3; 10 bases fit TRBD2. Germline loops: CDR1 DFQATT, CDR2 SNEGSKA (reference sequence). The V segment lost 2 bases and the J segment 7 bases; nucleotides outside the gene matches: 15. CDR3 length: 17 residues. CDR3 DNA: TGCAGTGCTAGACGAATGAGTTCTAGCGGGAGTGGCCATACGCAGTATTTT. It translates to CSARRMSSSGSGHTQYF.

This chain's CDR3 is CASSQGPLHPTGELFF. The CDR3 DNA reads as TGCGCCAGCAGCCAAGGCCCACTACATCCCACCGGGGAGCTGTTTTTT. The chain has TRBV4-1 and TRBJ2-2; D unclear. Trimming pared 1 base from V and 4 bases from J, leaving 13 bases between. This CDR3 is 16 amino acids long. Germline V gene lookup returns CDR1 MGHRA and CDR2 YSYEKL.

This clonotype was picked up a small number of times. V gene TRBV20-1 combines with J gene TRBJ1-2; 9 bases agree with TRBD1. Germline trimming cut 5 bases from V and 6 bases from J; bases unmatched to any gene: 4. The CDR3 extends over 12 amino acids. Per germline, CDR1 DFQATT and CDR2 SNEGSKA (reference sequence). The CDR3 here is CSAPGQGHGYTF. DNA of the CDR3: TGCAGTGCTCCGGGACAGGGACATGGCTACACCTTC.

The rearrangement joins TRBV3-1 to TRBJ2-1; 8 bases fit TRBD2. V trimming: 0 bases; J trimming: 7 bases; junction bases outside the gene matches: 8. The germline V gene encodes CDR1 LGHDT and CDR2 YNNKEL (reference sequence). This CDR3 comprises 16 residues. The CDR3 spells CASSQEASGSRNEQFF. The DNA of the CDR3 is TGTGCCAGCAGCCAAGAGGCCAGCGGGAGTAGGAATGAGCAGTTCTTC.

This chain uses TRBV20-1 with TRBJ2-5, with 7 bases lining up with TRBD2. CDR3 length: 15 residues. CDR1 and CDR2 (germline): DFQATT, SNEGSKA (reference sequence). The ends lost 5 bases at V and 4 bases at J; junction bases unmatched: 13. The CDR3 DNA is TGCAGTGCTGGAAGAGCGGGGTCCCAGGGAGAGACCCAGTACTTC. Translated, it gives CSAGRAGSQGETQYF.

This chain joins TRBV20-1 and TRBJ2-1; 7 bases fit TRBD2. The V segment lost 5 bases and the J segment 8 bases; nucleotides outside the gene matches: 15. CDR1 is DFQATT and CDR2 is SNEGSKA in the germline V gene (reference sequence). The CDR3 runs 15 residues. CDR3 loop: CSAERRGVRAHEQFF. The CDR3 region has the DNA TGCAGTGCTGAACGACGGGGGGTCCGAGCGCATGAGCAGTTCTTC.

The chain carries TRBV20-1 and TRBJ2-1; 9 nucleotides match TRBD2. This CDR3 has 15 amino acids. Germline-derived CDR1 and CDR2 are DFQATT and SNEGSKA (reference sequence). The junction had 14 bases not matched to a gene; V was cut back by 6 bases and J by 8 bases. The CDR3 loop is CSATPVIAGDYEQFF. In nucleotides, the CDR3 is TGCAGTGCGACCCCCGTAATAGCGGGAGATTATGAGCAGTTCTTC.

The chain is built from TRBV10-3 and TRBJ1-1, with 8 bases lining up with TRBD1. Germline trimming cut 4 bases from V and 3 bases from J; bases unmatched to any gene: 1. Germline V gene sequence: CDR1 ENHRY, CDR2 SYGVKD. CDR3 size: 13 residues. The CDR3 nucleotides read TGTGCCATCAGTGTGACAGGGGACACTGAAGCTTTCTTT. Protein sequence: CAISVTGDTEAFF.

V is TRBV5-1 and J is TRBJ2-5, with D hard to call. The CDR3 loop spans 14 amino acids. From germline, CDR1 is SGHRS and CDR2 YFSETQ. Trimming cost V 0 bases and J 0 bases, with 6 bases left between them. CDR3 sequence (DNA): TGCGCCAGCAGCTTGGCACGGAACCAAGAGACCCAGTACTTC. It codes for CASSLARNQETQYF.

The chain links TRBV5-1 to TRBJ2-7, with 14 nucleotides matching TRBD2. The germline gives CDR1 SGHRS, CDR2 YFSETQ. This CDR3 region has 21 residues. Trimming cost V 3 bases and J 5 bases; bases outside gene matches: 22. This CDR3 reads CASSSNRMWDGGTSGRDEQYF. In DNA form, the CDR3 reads TGCGCCAGCAGCTCCAACCGTATGTGGGACGGAGGGACTAGCGGGAGAGACGAGCAGTACTTC.

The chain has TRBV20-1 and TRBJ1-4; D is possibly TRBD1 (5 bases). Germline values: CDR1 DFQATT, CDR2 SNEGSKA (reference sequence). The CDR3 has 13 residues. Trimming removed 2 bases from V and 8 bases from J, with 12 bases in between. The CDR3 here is CSARKPGWEKLFF. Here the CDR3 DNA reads TGCAGTGCTAGAAAGCCAGGGTGGGAAAAACTGTTTTTT.